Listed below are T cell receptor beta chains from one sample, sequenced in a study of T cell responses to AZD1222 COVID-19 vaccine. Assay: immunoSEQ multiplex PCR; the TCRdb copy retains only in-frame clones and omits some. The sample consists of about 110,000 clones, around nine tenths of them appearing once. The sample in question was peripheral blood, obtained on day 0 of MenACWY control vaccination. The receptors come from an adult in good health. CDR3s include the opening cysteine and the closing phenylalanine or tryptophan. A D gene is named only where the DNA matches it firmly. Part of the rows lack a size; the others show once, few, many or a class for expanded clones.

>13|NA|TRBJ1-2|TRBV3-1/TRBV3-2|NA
CASSQTSYTGYTF
TGTGCCAGCAGCCAAACAAGCTATACTGGCTACACCTTC
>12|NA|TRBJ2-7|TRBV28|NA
CASSLGTYEQYF
TGTGCCAGCAGTCTGGGGACCTACGAGCAGTACTTC
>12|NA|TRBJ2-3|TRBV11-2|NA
CASSRNTDTQYF
TGTGCCAGCAGCCGGAACACAGATACGCAGTATTTT
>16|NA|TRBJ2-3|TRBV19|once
CASIRALSYGTDTQYF
TGTGCCAGTATTCGGGCCCTATCATATGGCACAGATACGCAGTATTTT
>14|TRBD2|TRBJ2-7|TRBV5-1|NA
CASSLGAGGYEQYF
TGCGCCAGCAGCTTGGGAGCGGGGGGGTACGAGCAGTACTTC
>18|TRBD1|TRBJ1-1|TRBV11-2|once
CASSDWPWTGGKNTEAFF
TGTGCCAGCAGCGACTGGCCGTGGACAGGGGGCAAGAACACTGAAGCTTTCTTT
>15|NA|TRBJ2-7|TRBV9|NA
CASSVGATATYEQYF
TGTGCCAGCAGCGTAGGAGCTACGGCGACCTACGAGCAGTACTTC
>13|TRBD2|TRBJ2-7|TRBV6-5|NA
CASRARGGDEQYF
TGTGCCAGCCGAGCGCGGGGAGGGGACGAGCAGTACTTC
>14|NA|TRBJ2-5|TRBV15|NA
CATSRDGLWWTQYF
TGTGCCACCAGCAGAGATGGCCTATGGTGGACCCAGTACTTC
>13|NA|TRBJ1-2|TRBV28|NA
CASSKDPNYGYTF
TGTGCCAGCAGTAAAGACCCTAACTATGGCTACACCTTC
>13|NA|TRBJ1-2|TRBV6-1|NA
CASSEKTDYGYTF
TGTGCCAGCAGTGAAAAGACGGACTATGGCTACACCTTC
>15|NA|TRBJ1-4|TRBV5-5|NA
CASSLGWGFNEKLFF
TGTGCCAGCAGCTTGGGTTGGGGCTTTAATGAAAAACTGTTTTTT
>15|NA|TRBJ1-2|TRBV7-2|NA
CASSTPGTTNYGYTF
TGTGCCAGCAGCACGCCCGGGACAACGAACTATGGCTACACCTTC